These 27 T cell receptor beta chains originate from one sample sequenced in a study of neurological immune-mediated disorders. TCRdb ran MiXCR on the 5' RACE reads and lists one entry per CDR3 protein. The sample has 19,000 or so distinct CDR3 sequences; approximately 14% are singletons. The sequencing sample was made of CD4+ T cells from blood. These receptors were taken from a woman aged 60-70 years with HTLV-1-associated myelopathy (HAM/TSP).

This clonotype was counted many times. CDR3 sequence: CASTPLRDGNQPQHF. CDR3 coding DNA: TGTGCCAGTACTCCCCTCCGGGACGGCAATCAGCCCCAGCATTTT. The chain carries TRBV19 and TRBJ1-5; D may be TRBD1 (5 bases). This CDR3 is built from 15 residues. The germline gives CDR1 LNHDA, CDR2 SQIVND (reference sequence). V was pared by 7 bases and J by 2 bases, with 15 bases between.

This rearrangement joins TRBV10-3 to TRBJ1-2; perhaps TRBD1 as D (6 bases). The CDR3 is 12 amino acids. V was trimmed by 10 bases and J by 7 bases, leaving 16 bases between them. Germline lookup yields CDR1 ENHRY and CDR2 SYGVKD. For the CDR3, the DNA is TGTGCCACAGGGACGGGGGGCCTTGGCTACACCTTC. Its protein is CATGTGGLGYTF.

This clonotype occurred many times. The genes are TRBV24-1 and TRBJ1-2; a possible D gene is TRBD1 (5 bases). The CDR3 length is 17 residues. The V and J ends lost 4 bases and 1 base respectively, with 18 bases between them. CDR1 is KGHDR, CDR2 SFDVKD, per germline. This CDR3 is CATSDPALGPNNYGYTF. DNA of the CDR3: TGTGCCACCAGTGACCCAGCCCTGGGGCCCAATAACTATGGCTACACCTTC.

This clonotype showed up many times. V usage is TRBV5-1 and J usage is TRBJ2-1; 9 bases are shared with TRBD1. Trimming removed 2 bases from V and 7 bases from J; junction bases left unmatched: 1. The CDR3 is 13 residues long. CDR1 is SGHRS, CDR2 YFSETQ, per germline. CDR3 amino acids: CASSLGQGNEQFF. Written as DNA, the CDR3 is TGCGCCAGCAGCTTAGGACAGGGGAATGAGCAGTTCTTC.

This clonotype was seen at least ten times. The chain combines TRBV5-1 with TRBJ2-3; tentatively, D is TRBD1 or TRBD2 (5 bases each). This CDR3 is 14 amino acids long. V was pared by 1 base and J by 2 bases, with 8 bases between. In germline, CDR1 is SGHRS, CDR2 YFSETQ. The CDR3 DNA is TGCGCCAGCAGCTTGAGGGACCCCACAGATACGCAGTATTTT. Residues: CASSLRDPTDTQYF. The full variable domain, in which reference TRBV5-1 and TRBJ2-3 provide the parts outside the CDR3, is KAGVTQTPRYLIKTRGQQVTLSCSPISGHRSVSWYQQTPGQGLQFLFEYFSETQRNKGNFPGRFSGRQFSNSRSEMNVSTLELGDSALYLCASSLRDPTDTQYFGPGTRLTVL.

This clonotype was detected ten times or more. A much larger clonotype is one base distant, so this may be a read error. The V call is TRBV29-1, the J call TRBJ2-2; the D gene is possibly TRBD2 (6 bases). The CDR3 is made up of 13 amino acids. The germline V gene has CDR1 SQVTM and CDR2 ANQGSEA. V was trimmed by 7 bases and J by 5 bases, leaving 14 bases between them. In nucleotides, the CDR3 is TGCAGCGGGGGAGGAGTGGGTACCGGGGAGCTGTTTTTT. Its translation: CSGGGVGTGELFF.

Ten or more counts support this clonotype. The chain links TRBV20-1 to TRBJ2-3, with TRBD1 as a possible D gene (6 bases). Germline lookup yields CDR1 DFQATT and CDR2 SNEGSKA (reference sequence). V lost 3 bases to trimming and J lost 6 bases, with 16 bases between them. CDR3 size: 14 residues. In DNA, the CDR3 is TGCAGTGCTAGGCCCAGGGAAAGGGGGGATACGCAGTATTTT. This encodes CSARPRERGDTQYF.

This chain joins TRBV12-3 or TRBV12-4 and TRBJ2-3; 10 positions match TRBD2. The CDR3 runs to 15 residues. V was clipped by 7 bases and J by 11 bases; unmatched bases: 15. CDR3 residues: CASTIAGGAYNEQYF. As DNA, the CDR3 is TGTGCCAGCACCATAGCGGGGGGCGCGTACAATGAGCAGTATTTT.

This clonotype counts as medium-sized (0.01 to 0.1%). This rearrangement joins TRBV20-1 to TRBJ1-3; D gene ambiguous. The CDR3 sequence is 12 residues long. The V end was cut by 5 bases, the J end by 0 bases, with 5 bases between. CDR1 is DFQATT, CDR2 SNEGSKA, per germline (reference sequence). The CDR3 reads CSARPSGNTIYF. CDR3 DNA: TGCAGTGCTCGGCCCTCTGGAAACACCATATATTTT.

Remarks on this clonotype: An end of the junction does not agree with germline; a read error may underlie this. The chain recombines TRBV20-1 with TRBJ1-5, with a possible D match to TRBD1 (6 bases). Per the germline V gene, CDR1 is DFQATT and CDR2 is SNEGSKA (reference sequence). The CDR3 extends over 13 amino acids. In DNA, the CDR3 is TGCAGTGTTAGAGGGAGGGAGGGGGAGACCCAGCATTTT. Its translation is CSVRGREGETQHF.

This clonotype was recorded at least ten times. The chain joins TRBV5-1 to TRBJ2-7; the D call may be TRBD1 or TRBD2 (5 bases each). The CDR3 is made up of 15 amino acids. V lost 3 bases, J lost 1 base, and 14 bases lay in between. Per germline, CDR1 SGHRS and CDR2 YFSETQ. DNA for the CDR3: TGCGCCAGCAGCTCCCTCGGGGCAGGGTCCTACGAGCAGTACTTC. Residues: CASSSLGAGSYEQYF.

The sample holds many counts of this clonotype. The chain's CDR3 is CSAYREYTEAFF. CDR3 nucleotide sequence: TGCAGTGCTTACAGGGAGTACACTGAAGCTTTCTTT. The rearrangement joins TRBV20-1 to TRBJ1-1, with D possibly matching TRBD1 (6 bases). The CDR3 sequence is 12 residues long. The V gene lost 5 bases and the J gene lost 3 bases, with 10 bases spanning the gap. Germline CDR1 DFQATT, CDR2 SNEGSKA (reference sequence).

This clonotype showed up many times. The chain recombines TRBV20-1 with TRBJ2-7; 8 positions match TRBD2. Germline trimming cut 6 bases from V and 0 bases from J; bases unmatched to any gene: 10. Germline-derived CDR1 and CDR2 are DFQATT and SNEGSKA (reference sequence). CDR3 length: 15 amino acids. For the CDR3, the DNA is TGCAGTGCGAGGTCGGGGGGGGGGAACTCCTACGAGCAGTACTTC. Amino acid sequence: CSARSGGGNSYEQYF.

This clonotype was picked up many times. The V call is TRBV7-8, the J call TRBJ2-7, with D perhaps TRBD2 (6 bases). Germline V gene data show CDR1 as SGHVS and CDR2 as FQNEAQ. The CDR3 has 14 amino acids. V gave up 0 bases and J gave up 4 bases, with 10 bases separating them. The chain's CDR3 is CASSLAGTPYEQYF. As DNA, the CDR3 is TGTGCCAGCAGCTTAGCAGGGACTCCTTACGAGCAGTACTTC.

In its sample, this clonotype was seen many times. V gene TRBV6-1 combines with J gene TRBJ1-2; D is undetermined. Per germline, CDR1 MNHNS and CDR2 SASEGT. The CDR3 totals 14 residues. Trimming removed 2 bases from V and 2 bases from J, with 9 bases in between. For the CDR3, the DNA is TGTGCCAGCAGTGAAAGGTCGGCCAACTATGGCTACACCTTC. It yields the protein CASSERSANYGYTF.

This clonotype was counted at least ten times. The chain links TRBV24-1 to TRBJ2-3; D remains unclear. The germline CDR1 and CDR2 sequences are KGHDR and SFDVKD. The V gene lost 0 bases and the J gene lost 6 bases, with 18 bases spanning the gap. The CDR3 sequence is 17 residues long. CDR3 in amino acids: CATSDLNPRKGPDTQYF. CDR3 DNA: TGTGCCACCAGTGATTTGAATCCCCGTAAAGGCCCGGATACGCAGTATTTT.

The J gene is TRBJ2-2, the V gene TRBV6-1; TRBD1 matches 9 bases. This CDR3 is built from 14 residues. The J segment lost 7 bases and the V segment lost 6 bases, leaving 6 bases of the junction unmatched. CDR1 and CDR2 (germline): MNHNS, SASEGT. The CDR3 reads CASRAGQGGGELFF. CDR3 DNA: TGTGCCAGCAGGGCGGGACAGGGTGGCGGGGAGCTGTTTTTT.

This clonotype was recorded many times. The genes are TRBV6-6 and TRBJ2-1, with TRBD1 identical over 9 bases. The CDR3 has 15 amino acids. Germline-derived CDR1 and CDR2 are MNHNY and SVGAGI (reference sequence). Trimming cost V 6 bases and J 2 bases; bases outside gene matches: 5. The CDR3 DNA is TGTGCCAGCAGCCAGACAGGGGGGCCCTACAATGAGCAGTTCTTC. Its protein product is CASSQTGGPYNEQFF.

This clonotype showed up many times. The rearrangement joins TRBV7-2 to TRBJ1-1; possible D gene TRBD1, 5 bases. This CDR3 contains 14 residues. The V gene lost 5 bases and the J gene lost 4 bases, with 14 bases spanning the gap. Germline V gene lookup returns CDR1 SGHTA and CDR2 FQGNSA. In DNA, the CDR3 is TGTGCCAGCAGCACCCCTCGGGGGGGCACTGAAGCTTTCTTT. It codes for CASSTPRGGTEAFF.

This clonotype was detected many times. The rearrangement links TRBV6-2 or TRBV6-3 to TRBJ1-5, with TRBD1 matching 8 bases. The CDR3 is 17 amino acids. With 0 bases clipped from V and 5 bases from J, the junction kept 9 bases outside the gene matches. Germline V gene lookup returns CDR1 MNHEY and CDR2 SVGEGT. The CDR3 here is CASSYSKDRASYQPQHF. The CDR3 bases are TGTGCCAGCAGTTACTCAAAGGACAGGGCCTCATATCAGCCCCAGCATTTT.

This clonotype was seen repeatedly, ten times or more. A read error may be the cause here, since a much bigger clone is one base away. As DNA, the CDR3 is TGTGCCAGCAGCCGGTTTGCGCGGAAAAGGGATGAGCAGTTCTTC. It translates to CASSRFARKRDEQFF. The chain joins TRBV14 to TRBJ2-1; D gene unclear. Germline assignment: CDR1 SGHDN and CDR2 FVKESK. The V gene lost 4 bases and the J gene lost 8 bases, with 18 bases spanning the gap. The CDR3 covers 15 residues.

This clonotype showed up many times. The V and J genes are TRBV3-1 and TRBJ1-2; the D gene is possibly TRBD1 (6 bases). The CDR3 is 14 amino acids. V was clipped by 3 bases and J by 8 bases, with 16 bases between them. CDR1 LGHDT and CDR2 YNNKEL come from the germline V gene (reference sequence). The CDR3 region has the DNA TGTGCCAGCAGCCATGCTGCAGGGGCGGAAGGCTACACCTTC. As protein: CASSHAAGAEGYTF.

In this sample, this clonotype turned up once. An end of the junction differs from the germline gene, which may be a read error. This sequence joins TRBV3-1 and TRBJ2-1, with 11 bases fitting TRBD1. The CDR3 is 16 amino acids. Germline V lookup: CDR1 LGHDT, CDR2 YNNKEL (reference sequence). The CDR3 protein is CASSPIGQGAGNEQLF. In DNA, the CDR3 is TGTGCCAGCAGCCCAATCGGACAGGGGGCTGGCAATGAGCAGTTATTC.

This clonotype appeared many times. The chain carries TRBV14 and TRBJ2-5; possibly TRBD1 or TRBD2 for D (5 bases each). This CDR3 region has 13 residues. Trimming removed 1 base at V and 6 bases at J, with 9 bases between. CDR1 and CDR2 from the germline V gene are SGHDN and FVKESK. The CDR3 loop is CASSQGQRKTQYF. CDR3 DNA sequence: TGTGCCAGCAGCCAAGGACAGCGGAAGACCCAGTACTTC.

This clonotype came up many times. The V gene is TRBV12-3 or TRBV12-4, the J gene TRBJ2-5; D may be TRBD2 (6 bases). This CDR3 spans 15 amino acids. With 3 bases removed from V and 4 bases from J, the gap between germline ends came to 15 bases. The chain's CDR3 is CASSFGDSTGETQYF. The CDR3 nucleotides read TGTGCCAGCAGTTTCGGGGACTCCACCGGAGAGACCCAGTACTTC.

As concerns this clonotype: The DNA is omitted, as the CDR3 cannot be located on it reliably, and the CDR3 follows TCRdb's listing. V is TRBV12-5 and J is TRBJ2-3; TRBD1, the table's D call, was not compared with the DNA. CDR1 and CDR2 (germline): LGHNT, FRNRAP. The CDR3 spans 24 amino acids, including both terminal residues. CDR3: CASARGGPGGYEQYFGPGTHTQYF.

This clonotype was observed many times. V gene TRBV11-2 combines with J gene TRBJ1-2; the D is unclear. V lost 2 bases to trimming and J lost 2 bases, with 6 bases between them. Germline-derived CDR1 and CDR2 are SGHAT and FQNNGV. The CDR3 consists of 13 residues. The CDR3 sequence: CASSLYRNYGYTF. The DNA for the CDR3 is TGTGCCAGCAGCTTATACAGAAACTATGGCTACACCTTC.